A single sample is the source of the 19 T cell receptor beta chains below, sequenced in a study of blood T cell repertoires in COVID-19. The data were produced by immunoSEQ multiplex PCR, yet TCRdb's version contains in-frame clones alone and is incomplete. The profile shows about 120,000 clones, roughly nine tenths of them singletons. Specimen: peripheral blood. Source of these receptors: a man in his forties or fifties with active COVID-19.

The chain links TRBV5-4 to TRBJ2-5; no clear D. This CDR3 is 12 amino acids long. The V end was cut by 4 bases, the J end by 5 bases, with 9 bases between. Germline CDR1 reads SGHNT; CDR2 reads YYREEE (reference sequence). CDR3 in DNA: TGTGCCAGCAGCCCTGGAGAGGAGACCCAGTACTTC. It is translated as CASSPGEETQYF.

V gene TRBV13 combines with J gene TRBJ2-3, with 12 bases that match TRBD2. V lost 5 bases to trimming and J lost 2 bases; unmatched junction nucleotides: 5. CDR1 and CDR2 (germline): PRHDT, FYEKMQ (reference sequence). This CDR3 comprises 16 residues. The CDR3 DNA reads as TGTGCCAGCAGCCCTAGCGGGGGGGCTGACACAGATACGCAGTATTTT. This translates into CASSPSGGADTDTQYF. The full variable domain, rest sourced from reference TRBV13 and TRBJ2-3, is AAGVIQSPRHLIKEKRETATLKCYPIPRHDTVYWYQQGPGQDPQFLISFYEKMQSDKGSIPDRFSAQQFSDYHSELNMSSLELGDSALYFCASSPSGGADTDTQYFGPGTRLTVL.

This chain uses TRBV5-1 with TRBJ2-1, with a tentative D call TRBD2 (5 bases). Germline V gives CDR1 SGHRS, CDR2 YFSETQ. The CDR3 consists of 15 residues. Trimming removed 2 bases at V and 5 bases at J, with 14 bases between. This CDR3 reads CASSFGSTGDNEQFF. The CDR3, as DNA: TGCGCCAGCAGCTTCGGATCCACCGGGGACAATGAGCAGTTCTTC.

This chain connects TRBV15 to TRBJ1-5, with 9 bases matching TRBD1. After removal of 4 bases from V and 6 bases from J, the junction contained 7 bases not matched to a gene. Germline V lookup: CDR1 LNHNV, CDR2 YYDKDF (reference sequence). This CDR3 has 15 residues. The CDR3 loop reads CATSTRTGEAQPQHF. As DNA, the CDR3 is TGTGCCACCAGCACACGGACAGGGGAAGCTCAGCCCCAGCATTTT.

V is TRBV5-8 and J is TRBJ2-5, with a possible D match to TRBD1 (6 bases). The CDR3 consists of 16 residues. CDR1 and CDR2 from the germline V gene are SGHTS and YDEGEE. The ends were cut back, 0 bases at V and 5 bases at J, with 17 bases in the middle. Here the CDR3 DNA reads TGTGCCAGCAGCTTGGGCCCCCTGGGGGCCGGGGAGACCCAGTACTTC. Translating gives CASSLGPLGAGETQYF.

The chain combines TRBV6-5 with TRBJ1-1, with 8 bases identical to TRBD1. Germline-derived CDR1 and CDR2 are MNHEY and SVGAGI. CDR3 length equals 13 residues. V trimming: 6 bases; J trimming: 6 bases; junction bases outside the gene matches: 6. CDR3 amino acids: CASSTDRAAEAFF. The CDR3 DNA sequence: TGTGCCAGCAGCACGGACAGGGCTGCTGAAGCTTTCTTT.

The rearrangement links TRBV5-6 to TRBJ2-1; 11 nucleotides align to TRBD2. Germline CDR1 SGHDT, CDR2 YYEEEE. The V segment lost 2 bases and the J segment 0 bases; nucleotides outside the gene matches: 10. The CDR3 sequence is 19 residues long. The CDR3 loop is CASSFRTSGLSSSYNEQFF. The CDR3 nucleotides read TGTGCCAGCAGCTTCCGGACTAGCGGGCTTTCTAGCTCCTACAATGAGCAGTTCTTC.

This chain uses TRBV7-2 with TRBJ2-1; 10 bases are a match to TRBD1. CDR3 length equals 15 residues. Germline CDR1 and CDR2: SGHTA and FQGNSA. V trimming: 5 bases; J trimming: 8 bases; junction bases outside the gene matches: 9. The CDR3 DNA reads as TGTGCCAGCAGCGCGGGACAGGGGACGATCTATGAGCAGTTCTTC. Translating gives CASSAGQGTIYEQFF.

The chain is built from TRBV14 and TRBJ2-5; perhaps TRBD2 as D (5 bases). This CDR3 has 13 residues. Germline-derived CDR1 and CDR2 are SGHDN and FVKESK. V lost 1 base, J lost 4 bases, and 7 bases lay in between. As DNA, the CDR3 is TGTGCCAGCAGCCAAGGAGCGGCAGAGACCCAGTACTTC. Encoded protein: CASSQGAAETQYF.

The V and J genes are TRBV11-3 and TRBJ2-1; the D is unclear. CDR3 length: 13 residues. Looked up from germline, CDR1 is SGHNT and CDR2 is YENEEA. V was pared by 3 bases and J by 1 base, with 4 bases between. The CDR3 is CASSFQSYNEQFF. In nucleotides, the CDR3 is TGTGCCAGCAGCTTTCAATCCTACAATGAGCAGTTCTTC.

In regard to this clone: A read error may account for a junction end that differs from germline. The CDR3 coding sequence is TGTGCCAGCAGCCAAAACCGGGACAGATTCTATTTT. Its translation is CASSQNRDRFYF. This chain uses TRBV4-2 with TRBJ1-4; 7 bases map to TRBD1. Per the germline V gene, CDR1 is LGHNA and CDR2 is YNFKEQ. There are 12 residues in the CDR3.

This chain uses TRBV5-1 with TRBJ1-1, with TRBD1 as a possible D gene (6 bases). Deletions cut 4 bases from V and 6 bases from J, with 22 bases between. Germline loops: CDR1 SGHRS, CDR2 YFSETQ. The CDR3 totals 16 residues. In DNA form, the CDR3 reads TGCGCCAGCAGCCCTAGGACAGTCAGCCTAGCCCCTGAAGCTTTCTTT. It yields the protein CASSPRTVSLAPEAFF.

The CDR3: CASSLSQITDTQYF. For the CDR3, the DNA is TGCGCCAGCAGCTTGAGTCAGATCACAGATACGCAGTATTTT. The V call is TRBV5-1, the J call TRBJ2-3; unclear D gene. Germline-derived CDR1 and CDR2 are SGHRS and YFSETQ. Trimming removed 1 base from V and 2 bases from J, with 8 bases in between. This CDR3 is 14 amino acids long.

V gene TRBV5-4 combines with J gene TRBJ2-1, with unresolved D. This CDR3 spans 16 amino acids. CDR1 is SGHNT and CDR2 is YYREEE in the germline V gene (reference sequence). V lost 1 base, J lost 0 bases, and 11 bases lay in between. The CDR3 nucleotides are TGTGCCAGCAGCTTGACGGTACTTAGCTCCTACAATGAGCAGTTCTTC. It is translated as CASSLTVLSSYNEQFF. Full variable domain (outside the CDR3, taken from reference TRBV5-4 and TRBJ2-1): ETGVTQSPTHLIKTRGQQVTLRCSSQSGHNTVSWYQQALGQGPQFIFQYYREEENGRGNFPPRFSGLQFPNYSSELNVNALELDDSALYLCASSLTVLSSYNEQFFGPGTRLTVL.

The rearrangement links TRBV5-6 to TRBJ2-3, with D possibly being TRBD1 (6 bases). V was pared by 4 bases and J by 0 bases, with 9 bases between. Germline V gives CDR1 SGHDT, CDR2 YYEEEE. The CDR3 sequence is 14 residues long. This CDR3 reads CASSGDISTDTQYF. CDR3 DNA sequence: TGTGCCAGCAGCGGGGACATTAGCACAGATACGCAGTATTTT.

The chain couples TRBV11-2 to TRBJ1-4, with D perhaps TRBD1 (6 bases). Per germline, CDR1 SGHAT and CDR2 FQNNGV. Deletions cut 2 bases from V and 7 bases from J, with 11 bases between. The CDR3 runs to 14 residues. CDR3 protein: CASSLTGPSEKLFF. The CDR3 nucleotides read TGTGCCAGCAGCTTAACAGGGCCCTCTGAAAAACTGTTTTTT.

This chain uses TRBV3-1 (or the pseudogene TRBV3-2) with TRBJ2-1; 9 bases line up with TRBD2. The V gene's germline CDR1 is LGHDT and CDR2 YNNKEL (reference sequence). V lost 2 bases to trimming and J lost 7 bases; unmatched junction nucleotides: 9. This CDR3 has 16 amino acids. This chain's CDR3 is CASSQYSGRSQNEQFF. The DNA for the CDR3 is TGTGCCAGCAGCCAATATAGCGGGAGAAGTCAAAATGAGCAGTTCTTC.

The V gene is TRBV27, the J gene TRBJ2-2, with 9 bases aligning to TRBD1. This CDR3 contains 18 residues. Germline assignment: CDR1 MNHEY and CDR2 SMNVEV (reference sequence). Trimming cost V 0 bases and J 5 bases; bases outside gene matches: 10. The CDR3 region has the DNA TGTGCCAGCAGTTTATCTGGGACAGGGATTTTGTTAACCGGGGAGCTGTTTTTT. Translated: CASSLSGTGILLTGELFF.

This rearrangement joins TRBV2 to TRBJ2-3, with 8 bases matching TRBD2. The J segment lost 0 bases and the V segment lost 5 bases, leaving 4 bases of the junction unmatched. The CDR3 spans 15 residues. From germline, CDR1 is SNHLY and CDR2 FYNNEI. This chain's CDR3 is CASSTRLASTDTQYF. In nucleotides, the CDR3 is TGTGCCAGCAGTACTCGACTAGCGAGCACAGATACGCAGTATTTT.